This T cell receptor beta chain was obtained from a study of shared clonotypes between healthy human individuals. The protocol was immunoSEQ multiplex PCR, while the TCRdb copy is restricted to in-frame clones and leaves out a portion. Found here are around 300,000 clones, roughly 84% of them singletons; the top ten hold 15% to 20%. Germline V gene data show CDR1 as SNHLY and CDR2 as FYNNEI. The CDR3 runs to 18 residues. Trimming left V 2 bases short and J 0 bases short, with 17 bases between. Study-level points and caveats: Larger richness was generally estimated for naive than memory subsets. Sorted-subset sequencing was shown by rarefaction to be incomplete despite large depth.

With respect to this clone: Its antigen is undetermined.

Healthy HIV-negative adults with no recent acute infections or vaccinations were recruited as donors. The CD8 memory fraction combined CD45RO+ cells with TemRA cells (CCR7-negative CD45RA+). The specimen sequenced was memory CD8+ T cells sorted from blood. Subset indicated: CD45RO+ cells pooled with CCR7-negative TemRA cells. The sequence derives from a man younger than 35 in good health. The genes are TRBV2 and TRBJ2-1, with D tentatively TRBD2 (5 bases). In DNA, the CDR3 is TGTGCCAGCAGTGAAACCCCTTTGTGGGAGAGCTCCTACAATGAGCAGTTCTTC. Translated, it gives CASSETPLWESSYNEQFF.